The sequence of this TCR beta chain was determined in a study of blood T cell repertoires in COVID-19. On the study more broadly: Samples of COVID-19 (acute and convalescent) were obtained from the United States, Italy and Spain.

Researchers sorted participants into cohorts using their self-reported clinical history. Symptom resolution, clearance, or two negative PCRs marked donors in Cohort 3 as recovered. Sequencing used immunoSEQ multiplex PCR; TCRdb keeps in-frame clones, though not all of them. The sample consists of a few hundred thousand clones, roughly nine tenths of them appearing once. The receptor comes from a man younger than 35 who had recovered from COVID-19. The sample was PBMCs or T cells enriched from blood (not recorded which).

CDR3 in amino acids: CSVVGREGDGYTF. The CDR3 bases are TGCAGCGTTGTAGGCAGGGAAGGCGATGGCTACACCTTC. The rearrangement uses TRBV29-1 and TRBJ1-2; maybe TRBD1 (5 bases). Trimming cost V 4 bases and J 6 bases, with 15 bases left between them. This CDR3 has 13 residues. Germline V gene sequence: CDR1 SQVTM, CDR2 ANQGSEA.